What follows are 32 T cell receptor beta chains derived from one specimen sequenced in a study of cytomegalovirus exposure and HLA in healthy donors. The PCR contained 60 Vbeta and 13 Jbeta primers. Assay used: immunoSEQ multiplex PCR; TCRdb lists only in-frame clones, some missing. The table lists 150,000 to 200,000 clones, around 74% of them singletons. The sequencing sample was made of PBMCs. The receptors here all came from a female donor in good health and CMV-seronegative.

As to this clone: Other DNA sequences from this sample encode an identical CDR3 as well. The gene calls are TRBV5-6 and TRBJ2-3, with TRBD2 as a possible D gene (5 bases). Germline CDR1 reads SGHDT; CDR2 reads YYEEEE. This CDR3 spans 13 amino acids. V gave up 0 bases and J gave up 4 bases, with 6 bases separating them. The CDR3 protein is CASSLGGPDTQYF. CDR3 nucleotides: TGTGCCAGCAGCTTGGGAGGGCCAGATACGCAGTATTTT. Drawing the rest from reference TRBV5-6 and TRBJ2-3, the complete variable domain is DAGVTQSPTHLIKTRGQQVTLRCSPKSGHDTVSWYQQALGQGPQFIFQYYEEEERQRGNFPDRFSGHQFPNYSSELNVNALLLGDSALYLCASSLGGPDTQYFGPGTRLTVL.

J is TRBJ2-7 and V is TRBV28, with D possibly TRBD2 on 6 matching bases. This CDR3 spans 13 amino acids. Germline V gives CDR1 MDHEN, CDR2 SYDVKM. The V end was cut by 7 bases, the J end by 6 bases, with 16 bases between. CDR3 protein: CASMGGPGGEQYF. In DNA, the CDR3 is TGTGCCAGCATGGGCGGGCCCGGGGGCGAGCAGTACTTC.

This clone is a singleton in its sample. V gene TRBV4-1 combines with J gene TRBJ2-1; 14 bases fit TRBD2. This CDR3 is 15 amino acids long. CDR1 and CDR2 (germline): MGHRA, YSYEKL. The trim removed 6 bases at V and 5 bases at J, leaving 3 bases unmatched. Here the CDR3 DNA reads TGCGCCAGCAGAAAGGGACTAGCGGGGGACAATGAGCAGTTCTTC. This codes for CASRKGLAGDNEQFF.

V usage is TRBV11-2 and J usage is TRBJ1-1; 10 nucleotides align to TRBD1. The CDR3 consists of 17 residues. Germline CDR1 and CDR2: SGHAT and FQNNGV. V lost 4 bases to trimming and J lost 4 bases; unmatched junction nucleotides: 12. This chain's CDR3 is CASSSDDRGLDSTEAFF. The CDR3 bases are TGTGCCAGCAGCTCCGACGACAGGGGGCTTGATAGCACTGAAGCTTTCTTT.

The chain employs TRBV10-3 and TRBJ1-3, with D perhaps TRBD1 (6 bases). CDR1 is ENHRY and CDR2 is SYGVKD in the germline V gene. Between the trimmed V and J ends, which lost 4 bases and 2 bases, there was a span of 9 bases. This CDR3 region has 14 residues. Here the CDR3 DNA reads TGTGCCATCAGTGCGGCAGGGGCTGGAAACACCATATATTTT. Protein sequence: CAISAAGAGNTIYF.

The chain uses TRBV5-1 and TRBJ1-1, with 7 bases that match TRBD1. Germline CDR1 SGHRS, CDR2 YFSETQ. The length of the CDR3 is 14 residues. Trimming cost V 4 bases and J 0 bases; bases outside gene matches: 3. The CDR3 nucleotides are TGCGCCAGCAGCGAGGGACAGTTGAACACTGAAGCTTTCTTT. Translation: CASSEGQLNTEAFF.

As regards this clone: Within the sample, other DNA sequences also encode this same CDR3. The rearrangement joins TRBV5-1 to TRBJ1-1; tentatively, D is TRBD1 (5 bases). V lost 4 bases and J 1 base, leaving 8 bases between the germline ends. This CDR3 has 13 amino acids. Per the germline V gene, CDR1 is SGHRS and CDR2 is YFSETQ. CDR3 sequence: CASSATGNTEAFF. In DNA form, the CDR3 reads TGCGCCAGCAGCGCTACAGGGAACACTGAAGCTTTCTTT.

V gene TRBV5-6 combines with J gene TRBJ1-1; a weak D match, TRBD1 (5 bases). Looked up from germline, CDR1 is SGHDT and CDR2 is YYEEEE. This CDR3 comprises 13 residues. V shed 0 bases and J shed 5 bases, with 8 bases lying between them. The CDR3 loop reads CASSLGGVTEAFF. In nucleotides, the CDR3 is TGTGCCAGCAGCTTGGGGGGCGTTACTGAAGCTTTCTTT.

This clone has only one observation. The chain is built from TRBV7-3 and TRBJ2-3; 8 bases fit TRBD1. From germline, CDR1 is SGHTA and CDR2 FQGTGA. The CDR3 has 14 amino acids. The V segment lost 5 bases and the J segment 6 bases; nucleotides outside the gene matches: 7. The CDR3 nucleotides read TGTGCCAGCAGCGCCGGACAGGGCTCGGATACGCAGTATTTT. As protein: CASSAGQGSDTQYF.

This clone showed up many times. This sequence joins TRBV2 and TRBJ1-2; 7 nucleotides match TRBD1. CDR3 length: 15 residues. Germline CDR1 reads SNHLY; CDR2 reads FYNNEI. The V gene end was trimmed by 6 bases and the J gene end by 4 bases; junction bases not matched to a gene: 11. CDR3 in DNA: TGTGCCAGCAGGTCGCCGGGACAGTACAGCTATGGCTACACCTTC. This sequence encodes CASRSPGQYSYGYTF.

This clone was seen once. The rearrangement links TRBV27 to TRBJ1-2; a weak D match, TRBD1 (6 bases). Germline assignment: CDR1 MNHEY and CDR2 SMNVEV (reference sequence). With 0 bases removed from V and 3 bases from J, the gap between germline ends came to 17 bases. This CDR3 is built from 17 residues. The CDR3, as DNA: TGTGCCAGCAGTTTATCGATGGGCAGGGGAAGGTACTATGGCTACACCTTC. Translating it yields CASSLSMGRGRYYGYTF.

V usage is TRBV5-4 and J usage is TRBJ1-1, with D unresolved. V lost 4 bases and J lost 0, with 10 bases in between. The CDR3 spans 14 residues. CDR1 and CDR2 (germline): SGHNT, YYREEE (reference sequence). CDR3 in amino acids: CASSQDTLNTEAFF. The CDR3, as DNA: TGTGCCAGCAGCCAAGACACATTGAACACTGAAGCTTTCTTT.

This clone turned up a few times. The V gene is TRBV6-5, the J gene TRBJ1-2, with D possibly TRBD1 on 6 matching bases. This CDR3 region has 14 residues. Germline CDR1 is MNHEY and CDR2 is SVGAGI. V gave up 3 bases and J gave up 4 bases, with 12 bases separating them. CDR3 nucleotides: TGTGCCAGCAGTTATATGGGGGCGGGCTATGGCTACACCTTC. It yields the protein CASSYMGAGYGYTF.

The rearrangement joins TRBV18 to TRBJ2-7; tentative D call: TRBD2 (6 bases). Germline assignment: CDR1 KGHSH and CDR2 LQKENI. V lost 4 bases, J lost 3 bases, and 10 bases lay in between. This CDR3 is built from 13 residues. Here the CDR3 reads CASSLSGGYEQYF. For the CDR3, the DNA is TGTGCCAGCTCACTCTCCGGGGGCTACGAGCAGTACTTC.

The chain has TRBV11-2 and TRBJ1-4; D uncertain. The germline V gene has CDR1 SGHAT and CDR2 FQNNGV. V lost 5 bases to trimming and J lost 7 bases, with 17 bases between them. The CDR3 totals 15 residues. For the CDR3, the DNA is TGTGCCAGCAGCCCACGCGGGGATGATGGTGAAAAACTGTTTTTT. Amino acids: CASSPRGDDGEKLFF. Supplemented by reference TRBV11-2 and TRBJ1-4, the full variable domain reads EAGVAQSPRYKIIEKRQSVAFWCNPISGHATLYWYQQILGQGPKLLIQFQNNGVVDDSQLPKDRFSAERLKGVDSTLKIQPAKLEDSAVYLCASSPRGDDGEKLFFGSGTQLSVL.

CDR3 in DNA: TGTGCCAGCAGGCGGGGGGGGTCCTACGAGCAGTACTTC. Its protein is CASRRGGSYEQYF. V usage is TRBV27 and J usage is TRBJ2-7; the match to TRBD2 covers 9 bases. The CDR3 runs 13 residues. The germline gives CDR1 MNHEY, CDR2 SMNVEV (reference sequence). V trimming: 6 bases; J trimming: 1 base; junction bases outside the gene matches: 1.

This chain connects TRBV18 to TRBJ2-1; 9 positions match TRBD2. The CDR3 length is 16 residues. After removal of 3 bases from V and 5 bases from J, the junction contained 8 bases not matched to a gene. Looked up from germline, CDR1 is KGHSH and CDR2 is LQKENI. CDR3: CASSPGLGGGDNEQFF. CDR3 in DNA: TGTGCCAGCTCACCGGGACTTGGCGGGGGGGACAATGAGCAGTTCTTC.

CDR3 nucleotides: TGTGCCAGCAGCTTAGAGACAGCGTTAAATGAAAAACTGTTTTTT. Protein product: CASSLETALNEKLFF. This chain links TRBV7-6 with TRBJ1-4, with D possibly TRBD1 on 5 matching bases. The CDR3 contains 15 residues. Trimming cost V 1 base and J 5 bases, with 11 bases left between them. Per the germline V gene, CDR1 is SGHVS and CDR2 is FNYEAQ.

The chain uses TRBV5-1 and TRBJ2-1; TRBD2 aligns across 9 bases. The V segment lost 3 bases and the J segment 6 bases; nucleotides outside the gene matches: 13. The CDR3 runs to 17 residues. CDR1 and CDR2 (germline): SGHRS, YFSETQ. In DNA form, the CDR3 reads TGCGCCAGCAGCTCAGACGCGACTAGCGGCCGACTCAATGAGCAGTTCTTC. Residues: CASSSDATSGRLNEQFF.

The chain combines TRBV27 with TRBJ2-2, with 7 nucleotides matching TRBD2. CDR1 MNHEY and CDR2 SMNVEV come from the germline V gene (reference sequence). This CDR3 contains 17 residues. The V and J ends lost 3 bases and 7 bases, in that order; junction bases with no gene match: 14. The CDR3 DNA is TGTGCCAGCAGTTTCCTAATTGTGAGCGGGATAAACGGGGAGCTGTTTTTT. Its protein product is CASSFLIVSGINGELFF.

The gene calls are TRBV7-9 and TRBJ1-4, with 9 positions matching TRBD1. The V gene end was trimmed by 0 bases and the J gene end by 7 bases; junction bases not matched to a gene: 6. Germline lookup yields CDR1 SEHNR and CDR2 FQNEAQ (reference sequence). The CDR3 spans 16 residues. For the CDR3, the DNA is TGTGCCAGCAGCTTAGCGCAGACAGGGGGGCCTGAAAAACTGTTTTTT. Translating it yields CASSLAQTGGPEKLFF. The full variable domain, rest sourced from reference TRBV7-9 and TRBJ1-4, is DTGVSQNPRHKITKRGQNVTFRCDPISEHNRLYWYRQTLGQGPEFLTYFQNEAQLEKSRLLSDRFSAERPKGSFSTLEIQRTEQGDSAMYLCASSLAQTGGPEKLFFGSGTQLSVL.

Concerning this clone itself: This CDR3 fails to terminate in the conserved phenylalanine or tryptophan, so it likely reflects a read error. The rearrangement links TRBV6-5 to TRBJ2-7, with 11 bases matching TRBD1. The length of the CDR3 is 15 residues. CDR1 and CDR2 (germline): MNHEY, SVGAGI. V gave up 8 bases and J gave up 3 bases; unmatched junction bases: 9. CDR3 sequence: CASLSRGQGVYEQYL. The CDR3 region has the DNA TGTGCCAGCTTAAGCCGGGGACAGGGGGTCTACGAGCAGTACCTC.

This clone appeared a few times. The gene calls are TRBV18 and TRBJ2-2; unclear D gene. Trimming cost V 3 bases and J 0 bases, with 11 bases left between them. CDR1 and CDR2 from the germline V gene are KGHSH and LQKENI. This CDR3 comprises 16 residues. In nucleotides, the CDR3 is TGTGCCAGCTCACCCAAACTTTTAGCGAACACCGGGGAGCTGTTTTTT. It encodes CASSPKLLANTGELFF.

The chain joins TRBV6-5 to TRBJ1-1; no definite D call. Per the germline V gene, CDR1 is MNHEY and CDR2 is SVGAGI. The CDR3 loop spans 13 amino acids. The ends were cut back, 6 bases at V and 3 bases at J, with 11 bases in the middle. The CDR3: CASRNNRDTEAFF. DNA of the CDR3: TGTGCCAGCAGAAATAATCGGGACACTGAAGCTTTCTTT.

This clone appeared a few times. This chain links TRBV7-2 with TRBJ2-7; D not certain. In germline, CDR1 is SGHTA, CDR2 FQGNSA. The V and J ends lost 0 bases and 5 bases respectively, with 11 bases between them. The CDR3 has 14 residues. In DNA, the CDR3 is TGTGCCAGCAGCTTAGCGTGGCAGAACAACGAGCAGTACTTC. Amino acids: CASSLAWQNNEQYF.

The genes are TRBV7-3 and TRBJ2-4; 10 positions match TRBD1. The CDR3 sequence is 18 residues long. In germline, CDR1 is SGHTA, CDR2 FQGTGA. V gave up 5 bases and J gave up 0 bases; unmatched junction bases: 10. This CDR3 is CASSPPGQGTLAKNIQYF. The CDR3 DNA is TGTGCCAGCAGCCCCCCGGGACAGGGGACTTTAGCCAAAAACATTCAGTACTTC.

The chain joins TRBV6-6 to TRBJ1-1, with 7 bases fitting TRBD1. The trim removed 2 bases at V and 4 bases at J, leaving 4 bases unmatched. CDR1 and CDR2 (germline): MNHNY, SVGAGI (reference sequence). The length of the CDR3 is 14 residues. CDR3 sequence (DNA): TGTGCCAGCAGTTACCTGTACAGGGGCACTGAAGCTTTCTTT. This sequence encodes CASSYLYRGTEAFF.

About this clone itself: The germline gene is not matched at one end of the junction; a read error may be the cause. Different DNA sequences within this sample yield the same CDR3. The J gene is TRBJ1-1, the V gene TRBV2, with TRBD1 as a possible D gene (6 bases). Germline V gives CDR1 SNHLY, CDR2 FYNNEI. CDR3 length: 14 amino acids. CDR3 in amino acids: CASRLDSSYTEAFF. For the CDR3, the DNA is TGTGCCAGCAGACTGGACAGCTCATACACTGAAGCCTTCTTT.

The chain recombines TRBV27 with TRBJ1-3, with D possibly being TRBD1 (5 bases). The ends were cut back, 6 bases at V and 1 base at J, with 10 bases in the middle. The CDR3 sequence is 14 residues long. From germline, CDR1 is MNHEY and CDR2 SMNVEV (reference sequence). CDR3 residues: CASSLRGSGNTIYF. CDR3 in DNA: TGTGCCAGCAGCCTAAGGGGTTCTGGAAACACCATATATTTT.

V is TRBV7-6 and J is TRBJ2-1, with 10 bases matching TRBD2. Trimming at V came to 4 bases and at J to 5 bases, leaving 11 bases not matched to a gene. This CDR3 region has 17 residues. Germline lookup yields CDR1 SGHVS and CDR2 FNYEAQ. The CDR3: CASSSRVTSGPDNEQFF. In nucleotides, the CDR3 is TGTGCCAGCAGCTCTCGAGTGACTAGCGGGCCCGACAATGAGCAGTTCTTC.

The chain carries TRBV7-9 and TRBJ2-7; 7 nucleotides align to TRBD2. Germline trimming cut 0 bases from V and 0 bases from J; bases unmatched to any gene: 5. The CDR3 runs to 16 residues. The germline V gene has CDR1 SEHNR and CDR2 FQNEAQ (reference sequence). The CDR3 protein is CASSLARGGSSYEQYF. The CDR3 nucleotides are TGTGCCAGCAGCTTAGCCCGCGGGGGAAGCTCCTACGAGCAGTACTTC.

The V gene is TRBV7-2, the J gene TRBJ1-3; D may be TRBD1 (5 bases). Germline V CDR1 and CDR2: SGHTA, FQGNSA. The V and J ends lost 5 bases and 2 bases respectively, with 13 bases between them. This CDR3 is built from 15 residues. CDR3: CASSTGGRTGNTIYF. In DNA, the CDR3 is TGTGCCAGCAGCACGGGGGGGAGGACTGGAAACACCATATATTTT. Filled out from reference TRBV7-2 and TRBJ1-3, the complete variable domain reads GAGVSQSPSNKVTEKGKDVELRCDPISGHTALYWYRQSLGQGLEFLIYFQGNSAPDKSGLPSDRFSAERTGGSVSTLTIQRTQQEDSAVYLCASSTGGRTGNTIYFGEGSWLTVV.